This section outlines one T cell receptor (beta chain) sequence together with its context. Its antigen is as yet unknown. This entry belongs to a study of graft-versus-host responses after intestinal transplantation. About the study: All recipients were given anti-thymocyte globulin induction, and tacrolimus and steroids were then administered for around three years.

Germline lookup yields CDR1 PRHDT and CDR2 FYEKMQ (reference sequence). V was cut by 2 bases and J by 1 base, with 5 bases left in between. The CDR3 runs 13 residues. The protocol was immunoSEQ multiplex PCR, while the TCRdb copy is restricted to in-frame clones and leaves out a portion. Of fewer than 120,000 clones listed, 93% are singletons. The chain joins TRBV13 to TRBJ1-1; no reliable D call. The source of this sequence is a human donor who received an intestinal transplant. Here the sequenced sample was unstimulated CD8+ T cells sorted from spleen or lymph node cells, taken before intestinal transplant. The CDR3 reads CASSLSENTEAFF. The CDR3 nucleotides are TGTGCCAGCAGCTTAAGCGAGAACACTGAAGCTTTCTTT.